This T cell receptor beta chain was profiled in a study of T cell responses to AZD1222 COVID-19 vaccine. Study-level results: A reported finding is that nearly half of spike-specific TCRs target unmutated variant regions. Donors were chiefly white British, with a greater number of females, and clonal diversity was perhaps underestimated. The study found Spike-specific TCR breadth and depth rose after two AZD1222 doses. Baseline serostatus was positive in only six AZD1222 recipients.

In regard to this clone: The antigen remains undetermined.

Looked up from germline, CDR1 is KGHSH and CDR2 is LQKENI. V lost 3 bases, J lost 11 bases, and 20 bases lay in between. The CDR3 totals 15 residues. The table came from immunoSEQ multiplex PCR; TCRdb's copy has only in-frame clones and leaves some out. The sample lists about 140,000 clones, about 93% occurring once. This TCR was sampled from an adult in good health. Sequences were derived from peripheral blood, sampled on day 0 of AZD1222 vaccination. This chain connects TRBV18 to TRBJ1-3; perhaps TRBD1 as D (5 bases). CDR3 amino acids: CASSPPGLGGLPIYF. DNA for the CDR3: TGTGCCAGCTCACCTCCCGGGCTCGGGGGTCTCCCCATATATTTT.